This T cell receptor beta chain was sequenced during a study of CD8 T cells in ankylosing spondylitis. Study-wide findings and caveats: What appeared characteristic of ankylosing spondylitis blood was a TCR beta motif of eight or nine highly homologous variants.

This CDR3 contains 12 residues. V was shortened by 4 bases and J by 4 bases, with 8 bases between the two germline ends. There are many counts of this clonotype. Its specificity is not known. MiXCR, run by TCRdb on the 5' RACE reads, gives a single entry per CDR3 protein. Of under 450,000 distinct CDR3 sequences listed, roughly 20% are singletons. The chain joins TRBV12-3 or TRBV12-4 to TRBJ2-7, with a weak D call TRBD1 (6 bases). The origin of this receptor is a male donor with ankylosing spondylitis or in good health (not recorded which). The source material was blood, either unsorted or a sorted T cell fraction (not recorded which). For the CDR3, the DNA is TGTGCCAGCAGTTATACAGGGTACGAGCAGTACTTC. The encoded protein is CASSYTGYEQYF.